This T cell receptor beta chain was retrieved from a study of blood T cell repertoires in COVID-19. Study as a whole: Both acute and convalescent COVID-19 samples were obtained from the United States, Italy and Spain. The cDNA or gDNA used as material had been derived from T cells, B-cell-depleted T cells, or PBMCs.

The authors' processing: Estimates of nucleated cell counts were drawn from the amplification of reference gene primers. Some clones are missing from TCRdb's copy, which holds only in-frame ones; the method was immunoSEQ multiplex PCR. That table gives V, J and clone size, and the DNA gave D and trimming. The repertoire holds more than 300,000 clones, with around 88% as singletons. V was shortened by 0 bases and J by 3 bases, with 9 bases between the two germline ends. CDR1 is LNHNV and CDR2 is YYDKDF in the germline V gene (reference sequence). CDR3 size: 14 residues. In this sample, this clone turned up once.

The chain couples TRBV15 to TRBJ2-7, with no clear D. Sequencing input: peripheral blood. This TCR came from a woman aged 45-65 years with acute or convalescent COVID-19. In nucleotides, the CDR3 is TGTGCCACCAGCAGAGATCGGCAGGTCTACGAGCAGTACTTC. Translation: CATSRDRQVYEQYF. The complete variable domain, with remaining parts taken from reference TRBV15 and TRBJ2-7, reads DAMVIQNPRYQVTQFGKPVTLSCSQTLNHNVMYWYQQKSSQAPKLLFHYYDKDFNNEADTPDNFQSRRPNTSFCFLDIRSPGLGDTAMYLCATSRDRQVYEQYFGPGTRLTVT.